The 21 T cell receptor beta chains in this list originate from one sample, sequenced in a study of T cells in women clearing cervical HPV infection. The protocol was immunoSEQ multiplex PCR, while the TCRdb copy is restricted to in-frame clones and leaves out a portion. The sample table sets out approximately 44,000 clones. Source material: blood buffy coat. The receptor set was obtained from a woman aged 18 to 75 with a cervical HPV16 infection that either progressed to CIN3+ or cleared (not recorded which).

Comments on this clone: The CDR3 end lies 3 residues beyond the end of the read and is filled in from the germline J gene. The V and J genes are TRBV20-1 and TRBJ2-1; D gene ambiguous. Germline loops: CDR1 DFQATT, CDR2 SNEGSKA (reference sequence). V lost 3 bases, J lost 6 bases, and 9 bases lay in between. The CDR3 contains 12 residues. The sequenced CDR3 bases are TGCAGTGCTAGGATCGACTCCAATGAG. This gives the protein CSARIDSNE. The CDR3, in full, reads CSARIDSNEQFF.

Turning to this clone: Coverage ceases 3 residues before the CDR3 finishes, and the germline J gene fills in the end. V is TRBV19 and J is TRBJ1-4; tentatively, D is TRBD1 (5 bases). V was clipped by 3 bases and J by 7 bases, with 12 bases between them. CDR1 is LNHDA and CDR2 is SQIVND in the germline V gene (reference sequence). The CDR3 spans 14 residues. The CDR3 reads CASSIAQGGEKLFF. The covered CDR3 bases are TGTGCCAGTAGTATCGCCCAGGGTGGTGAAAAA.

Concerning this clone itself: The read terminates 3 residues ahead of where the CDR3 ends, so the germline J gene completes it. The chain joins TRBV5-6 to TRBJ1-1; D remains ambiguous. Germline V CDR1 and CDR2: SGHDT, YYEEEE. Trimming shortened V by 1 base and J by 4 bases, and 8 bases separated the two germline ends. CDR3 length equals 13 residues. The DNA read from the CDR3 is TGTGCCAGCAGCTTGCAACGGGGCACTGAA. It encodes CASSLQRGTE. From start to end, the CDR3 is CASSLQRGTEAFF.

About this clone: The read terminates 3 residues before the CDR3 end, so the remaining end is supplied by the germline J gene. The V and J genes are TRBV28 and TRBJ1-2; D gene unclear. Germline V gene data show CDR1 as MDHEN and CDR2 as SYDVKM. V lost 9 bases and J lost 6, with 11 bases in between. The CDR3 has 11 amino acids. The sequenced part of the CDR3 DNA is TGTGCCAGTCTAACCGCCGATGGC. As protein: CASLTADG. In full, the CDR3 reads CASLTADGYTF.

As to this clone: The sequence runs out 3 residues before the end of the CDR3; the remainder is reconstructed from the germline J gene. The gene calls are TRBV2 and TRBJ1-4, with 9 nucleotides matching TRBD1. With V trimmed by 11 bases and J by 7 bases, 8 bases remained unmatched. Germline CDR1 reads SNHLY; CDR2 reads FYNNEI. The CDR3 loop spans 13 amino acids. Incomplete CDR3 DNA: TGTGCCTACCACAGGGGGCTCGGTGAAAAA. Translated: CAYHRGLGEK. The full CDR3 reads CAYHRGLGEKLFF.

Note on this clone: The read is 3 residues too short to cover the CDR3 end, so that end is filled in from the germline J gene. The chain is built from TRBV11-2 and TRBJ2-3; D is uncertain. V dropped 1 base and J dropped 2 bases, with 7 bases sitting between them. Germline V gene data show CDR1 as SGHAT and CDR2 as FQNNGV. This CDR3 is built from 14 residues. The CDR3 loop is CASSLVPNTDTQYF. The CDR3 bases that were read are TGTGCCAGCAGCTTAGTACCTAACACAGATACG.

Notes on this clone: The read halts 3 residues ahead of the CDR3 end, with the missing end drawn from the germline J gene. This rearrangement joins TRBV5-6 to TRBJ2-7; D might be TRBD1 (5 bases). V was cut by 4 bases and J by 1 base, with 12 bases left in between. Germline V gene lookup returns CDR1 SGHDT and CDR2 YYEEEE. The CDR3 runs to 14 residues. Here the CDR3 reads CASSRPQGSYEQYF. Incomplete CDR3 DNA: TGTGCCAGCAGCCGCCCCCAGGGATCCTACGAG.

A word on this clone: With the read ending 3 residues before the CDR3 end, the germline J gene is used to fill in that end. This chain links TRBV19 with TRBJ2-7; tentative D call: TRBD2 (6 bases). The CDR3 extends over 14 amino acids. The ends were cut back, 1 base at V and 2 bases at J, with 9 bases in the middle. Germline CDR1 is LNHDA and CDR2 is SQIVND (reference sequence). Incomplete CDR3 DNA: TGTGCCAGTAGTATAGGCGGGATGGCCTACGAG. Its protein is CASSIGGMAYE. The full CDR3 sequence reads CASSIGGMAYEQYF.

On this clone itself: The sequence runs out 3 residues before the end of the CDR3; the remainder is reconstructed from the germline J gene. The chain carries TRBV20-1 and TRBJ2-7, with 7 nucleotides matching TRBD2. This CDR3 contains 13 residues. Germline V CDR1 and CDR2: DFQATT, SNEGSKA (reference sequence). The V and J ends lost 6 bases and 2 bases, in that order; junction bases with no gene match: 7. The CDR3 spells CSAGRGLAYEQYF. The CDR3 bases that were read are TGCAGTGCCGGAAGAGGACTAGCCTACGAG.

To note about this clone: The observed sequence ends 3 residues before the CDR3 terminus, with the missing tail filled in from the germline J gene. This chain connects TRBV7-8 to TRBJ1-2, with D perhaps matching TRBD1 (6 bases). CDR3 length: 17 amino acids. The V and J ends lost 4 bases and 4 bases respectively, with 22 bases between them. Germline CDR1 reads SGHVS; CDR2 reads FQNEAQ. CDR3: CASSSTGMGLRPYGYTF. CDR3 bases read: TGTGCCAGCAGCTCGACAGGTATGGGGCTCCGGCCCTATGGC.

As regards this clone: The read falls 3 residues short of the CDR3 end, and the missing part is taken from the germline J gene. The rearrangement links TRBV10-1 to TRBJ2-1, with 10 bases matching TRBD2. The length of the CDR3 is 18 residues. Germline V gene sequence: CDR1 WNHNN, CDR2 SYGVQD (reference sequence). V trimming: 5 bases; J trimming: 4 bases; junction bases outside the gene matches: 14. The sequenced part of the CDR3 DNA is TGCGCCAGCAGTCCCGGGACTAGCGTCTCGATGGAATACAATGAG. This translates into CASSPGTSVSMEYNE. The whole CDR3 reads CASSPGTSVSMEYNEQFF.

To note about this clone: The read comes to an end 3 residues before the CDR3 does, leaving the germline J gene to fill in the end. This chain uses TRBV29-1 with TRBJ2-3; 14 nucleotides match TRBD2. The CDR3 totals 16 residues. The germline gives CDR1 SQVTM, CDR2 ANQGSEA. Losses at the gene ends were 6 bases for V and 4 bases for J; bases not matched to a gene: 9. CDR3 DNA (partial): TGCAGCGTCGTAGGAGGGACTAGCGGGAGTCCAGATACG. Protein: CSVVGGTSGSPDT. From start to end, the CDR3 is CSVVGGTSGSPDTQYF.

Comments on this clone: The CDR3 end falls 3 residues outside the read, so it is completed with the germline J gene. The V call is TRBV4-1, the J call TRBJ2-3; D may be TRBD1 (8 bases). Trimming took off 8 bases at V and 3 bases at J, with 18 bases between the two ends. Per the germline V gene, CDR1 is MGHRA and CDR2 is YSYEKL. The CDR3 is 15 amino acids. The CDR3 DNA, read in part, is TGCGCCAGCGAGAGAGGACAGGGAGGGACAGATACG. Its protein product is CASERGQGGTDT. The whole CDR3 reads CASERGQGGTDTQYF.

For this clone: The observed sequence ends 3 residues before the CDR3 terminus, with the missing tail filled in from the germline J gene. The chain carries TRBV10-2 and TRBJ2-1; D ambiguous. Germline CDR1 WSHSY, CDR2 SAAADI. V lost 7 bases, J lost 0 bases, and 10 bases lay in between. The CDR3 loop spans 14 amino acids. CDR3 DNA, as far as it was read: TGCGCCAGCAACTCCCCGAGCTCCTACAATGAG. Its translation is CASNSPSSYNE. The CDR3 reads in full as CASNSPSSYNEQFF.

As to this clone: The read ends 3 residues before the CDR3 terminus; that terminus is restored from the germline J gene. V usage is TRBV25-1 and J usage is TRBJ1-2; 8 bases match TRBD1. Losses at the gene ends were 3 bases for V and 3 bases for J; bases not matched to a gene: 6. This CDR3 has 15 residues. Germline V gene lookup returns CDR1 MGHDK and CDR2 SYGVNS. The CDR3 loop is CASSDPGQGDYGYTF. CDR3 DNA (partial): TGTGCCAGCAGTGATCCCGGACAGGGTGACTATGGC.

Concerning this clone itself: The sequence runs out 3 residues before the end of the CDR3; the remainder is reconstructed from the germline J gene. This chain links TRBV7-3 with TRBJ2-1; the match to TRBD2 covers 10 bases. The ends lost 5 bases at V and 0 bases at J; junction bases unmatched: 4. The CDR3 totals 16 residues. From germline, CDR1 is SGHTA and CDR2 FQGTGA. The CDR3 loop is CASSPGLADSYNEQFF. The DNA read from the CDR3 is TGTGCCAGCAGCCCAGGACTAGCGGACTCCTACAATGAG.

Points on this clone: The missing CDR3 end, 3 residues past where the read stops, is filled in from the germline J gene. The chain recombines TRBV5-1 with TRBJ1-1, with TRBD1 matching over 8 bases. The V gene end was trimmed by 4 bases and the J gene end by 4 bases; junction bases not matched to a gene: 9. Per germline, CDR1 SGHRS and CDR2 YFSETQ. CDR3 length equals 15 residues. The CDR3 here is CASSQQGGRGTEAFF. CDR3 DNA (partial): TGCGCCAGCAGCCAACAGGGGGGTCGGGGCACTGAA.

CDR3 protein: CASSQASGGELDTQYF. The sequenced part of the CDR3 DNA is TGTGCCAGCAGCCAAGCTAGCGGGGGGGAATTGGATACG. The chain links TRBV3-1 (or the pseudogene TRBV3-2) to TRBJ2-3; 12 nucleotides align to TRBD2. The CDR3 end is not reached by the read, which stops 3 residues before it; the germline J gene fills it in. Unmatched junction bases numbered 5, after V lost 1 base and J lost 6 bases. The CDR3 extends over 16 amino acids. Germline V gene sequence: CDR1 LGHDT, CDR2 YNNKEL (reference sequence).

To note about this clone: With the read ending 3 residues before the CDR3 end, the germline J gene is used to fill in that end. The chain carries TRBV6-2 or TRBV6-3 and TRBJ1-1, with 8 bases lining up with TRBD1. The germline V gene encodes CDR1 MNHEY and CDR2 SVGEGT. The CDR3 totals 17 residues. J lost 1 base, V lost 6 bases, and 13 bases had no gene match. CDR3 sequence reads: CASSQAADRDSNTEAFF. The sequenced CDR3 bases are TGTGCCAGCAGCCAAGCCGCGGACAGGGACTCGAACACTGAA.

With respect to this clone: With the read ending 3 residues before the CDR3 end, the germline J gene is used to fill in that end. The gene calls are TRBV12-5 and TRBJ2-5; TRBD2 is a possible D gene (7 bases). The CDR3 is 15 residues long. The V gene's germline CDR1 is LGHNT and CDR2 FRNRAP. The ends were cut back, 2 bases at V and 5 bases at J, with 15 bases in the middle. CDR3 protein: CASGLSGGLSETQYF. CDR3 bases read: TGTGCTAGTGGTTTGTCCGGGGGGCTGTCGGAGACC.

In regard to this clone: With the read ending 3 residues before the CDR3 end, the germline J gene is used to fill in that end. The chain combines TRBV2 with TRBJ1-2, with D unclear. V was shortened by 7 bases and J by 0 bases, with 9 bases between the two germline ends. This CDR3 comprises 13 residues. Germline CDR1 reads SNHLY; CDR2 reads FYNNEI. The CDR3 bases that were read are TGTGCCAGCACCGGGGTAGCTAACTATGGC. Translation: CASTGVANYG. The full-length CDR3 reads as CASTGVANYGYTF.